This TCR beta chain was profiled in a study of T-cell reconstitution after alpha-beta-depleted transplantation in children. The trim removed 0 bases at V and 2 bases at J, leaving 7 bases unmatched. This CDR3 has 16 amino acids. Germline loops: CDR1 SGHRS, CDR2 YFSETQ. A TCRbeta library incorporating unique molecular identifiers was prepared. MiXCR was run by TCRdb on the PCR reads, yielding one entry per CDR3 protein. The sample has just over 350,000 distinct CDR3 sequences, roughly 13% seen once. This clonotype was obtained from a human donor who donated a stem cell graft to a child with Fanconi anemia. The sequenced sample was PBMCs, obtained from the stem cell graft. The gene calls are TRBV5-1 and TRBJ2-5, with TRBD1 matching 7 bases. CDR3 loop: CASSLGQGWLQETQYF. In nucleotides, the CDR3 is TGCGCCAGCAGCTTGGGACAGGGTTGGCTACAAGAGACCCAGTACTTC.